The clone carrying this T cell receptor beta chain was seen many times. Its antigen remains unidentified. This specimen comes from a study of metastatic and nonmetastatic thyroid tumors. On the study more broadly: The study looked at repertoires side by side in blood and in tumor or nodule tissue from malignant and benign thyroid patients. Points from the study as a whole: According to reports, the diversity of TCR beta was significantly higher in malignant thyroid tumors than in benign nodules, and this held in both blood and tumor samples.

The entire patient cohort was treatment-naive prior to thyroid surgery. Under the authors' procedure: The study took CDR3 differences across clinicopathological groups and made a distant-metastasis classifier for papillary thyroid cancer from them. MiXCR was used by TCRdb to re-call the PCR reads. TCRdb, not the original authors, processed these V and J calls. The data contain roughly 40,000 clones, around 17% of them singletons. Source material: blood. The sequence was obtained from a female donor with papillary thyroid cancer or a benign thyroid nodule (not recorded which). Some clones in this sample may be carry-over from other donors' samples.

CDR3 sequence reads: CATGTGDATEAFF. The CDR3, as DNA: TGTGCCACCGGAACAGGGGATGCCACTGAAGCTTTCTTT. The V gene is TRBV6-4, the J gene TRBJ1-1; 7 nucleotides match TRBD1. V was clipped by 10 bases and J by 4 bases; unmatched bases: 9. Germline values: CDR1 MRHNA, CDR2 SNTAGT. The CDR3 extends over 13 amino acids.